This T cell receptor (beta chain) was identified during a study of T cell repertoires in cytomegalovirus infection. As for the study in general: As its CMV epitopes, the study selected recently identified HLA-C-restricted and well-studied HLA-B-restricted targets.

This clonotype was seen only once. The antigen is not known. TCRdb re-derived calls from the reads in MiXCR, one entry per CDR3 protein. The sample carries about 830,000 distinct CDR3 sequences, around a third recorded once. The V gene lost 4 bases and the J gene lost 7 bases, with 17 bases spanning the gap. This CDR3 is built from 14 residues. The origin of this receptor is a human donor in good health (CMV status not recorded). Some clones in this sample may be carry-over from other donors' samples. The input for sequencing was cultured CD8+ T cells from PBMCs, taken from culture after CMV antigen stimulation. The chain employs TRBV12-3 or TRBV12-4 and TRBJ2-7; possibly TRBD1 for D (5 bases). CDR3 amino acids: CASSWGTGPREQYF. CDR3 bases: TGTGCCAGCAGTTGGGGCACAGGTCCGCGTGAGCAGTACTTC.